This T cell receptor (beta chain) emerged from a study of blood T cell repertoires in COVID-19. Germline V gives CDR1 SGHTA, CDR2 FQGNSA. The length of the CDR3 is 17 residues. V trimming: 0 bases; J trimming: 7 bases; junction bases outside the gene matches: 8. The protocol was immunoSEQ multiplex PCR, while the TCRdb copy is restricted to in-frame clones and leaves out a portion. The data show more than 120,000 clones, approximately 88% seen once. This clone was seen only once. The receptor was isolated from a human donor in a cohort sampled during active COVID-19. Input material: peripheral blood. The gene calls are TRBV7-2 and TRBJ2-2, with TRBD1 matching over 10 bases. The DNA for the CDR3 is TGTGCCAGCAGCTTAGCGGGTCCCGGGACAGGGGTCGGGGAGCTGTTTTTT. It translates to CASSLAGPGTGVGELFF.